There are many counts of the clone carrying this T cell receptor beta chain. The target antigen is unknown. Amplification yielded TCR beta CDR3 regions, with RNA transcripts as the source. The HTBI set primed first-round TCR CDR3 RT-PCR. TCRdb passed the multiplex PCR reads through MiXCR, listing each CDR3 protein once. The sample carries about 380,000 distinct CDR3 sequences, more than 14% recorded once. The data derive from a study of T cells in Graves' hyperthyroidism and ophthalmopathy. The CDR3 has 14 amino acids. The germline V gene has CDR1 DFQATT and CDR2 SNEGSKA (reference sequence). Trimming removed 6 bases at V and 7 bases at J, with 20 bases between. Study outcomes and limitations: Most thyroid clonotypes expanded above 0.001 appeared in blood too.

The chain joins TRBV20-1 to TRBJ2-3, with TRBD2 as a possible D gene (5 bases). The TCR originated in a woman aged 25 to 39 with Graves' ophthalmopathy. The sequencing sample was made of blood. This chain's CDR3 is CSALDSLSRYTQYF. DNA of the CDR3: TGCAGTGCCCTGGACTCCTTATCACGTTATACGCAGTATTTT.